The rows below give T cell receptor beta chains drawn from one sample of a study of radiotherapy plus CTLA-4 blockade in lung cancer. Measured with immunoSEQ multiplex PCR; TCRdb has only the in-frame clones, and not every one. The sample records 20,000 to 25,000 clones, 70% to 75% being singletons. Here the sequenced sample was peripheral blood, taken from a patient treated with radiotherapy plus ipilimumab. These receptors originate from a human donor with non-small cell lung cancer whose response to radiotherapy plus ipilimumab could not be evaluated. CDR3s include the opening cysteine and the closing phenylalanine or tryptophan. Each record gives: D gene, J gene, V gene, clone size, CDR3 protein, CDR3 DNA. A D gene is named only where the DNA matches it firmly. Clone sizes are given selectively: once, few, many, or a class where the clone is expanded.

TRBD2 TRBJ2-7 TRBV5-5 . CASSLGGSGSYEQYF TGTGCCAGCAGCTTGGGCGGGAGTGGGTCCTACGAGCAGTACTTC
. TRBJ2-5 TRBV7-2 . CASSFAGQKETQYF TGTGCCAGCAGCTTCGCCGGACAGAAAGAGACCCAGTACTTC
TRBD1 TRBJ2-2 TRBV4-1 few CASSQDRTGARGELFF TGCGCCAGCAGCCAAGATAGGACAGGGGCGCGGGGGGAGCTGTTTTTT
TRBD1 TRBJ1-1 TRBV6-6 few CASSKPGQGLNTEAFF TGTGCCAGCAGTAAACCGGGACAGGGATTGAACACTGAAGCTTTCTTT
TRBD2 TRBJ2-7 TRBV5-5 . CASSQLAGEGYEQYF TGTGCCAGCAGTCAGCTAGCGGGAGAAGGCTACGAGCAGTACTTC
. TRBJ2-4 TRBV18 . CASSRGADFIQYF TGTGCCAGCTCACGCGGGGCAGACTTCATTCAGTACTTC
TRBD2 TRBJ2-1 TRBV5-4 . CASSSGTSGNNEQFF TGTGCCAGCAGCTCAGGGACTAGCGGGAACAATGAGCAGTTCTTC
TRBD2 TRBJ2-5 TRBV7-8 . CASSSGSGRGQETQYF TGTGCCAGCAGTTCAGGGAGCGGGAGAGGGCAAGAGACCCAGTACTTC
TRBD2 TRBJ2-1 TRBV7-9 . CASSATGTSGRNEQFF TGTGCCAGCAGCGCGACCGGGACTAGCGGACGTAATGAGCAGTTCTTC
. TRBJ2-5 TRBV7-2 . CASRPTGLRETQYF TGTGCCAGCAGACCGACAGGCTTACGGGAGACCCAGTACTTC
TRBD2 TRBJ2-7 TRBV5-4 . CASSWVGSGKSEQYF TGTGCCAGCAGCTGGGTAGGTAGCGGGAAGTCCGAGCAGTACTTC
TRBD1 TRBJ1-1 TRBV5-1 . CASSFLSLTGTGYTEAFF TGCGCCAGCAGCTTCCTTTCACTTACCGGGACAGGGTATACTGAAGCTTTCTTT
TRBD1 TRBJ1-3 TRBV6-5 . CASSYSMQGGGNTIYF TGTGCCAGCAGTTACTCGATGCAGGGGGGAGGAAACACCATATATTTT
TRBD1 TRBJ2-7 TRBV28 . CASSARDRSSYEQYF TGTGCCAGCAGTGCCAGGGACAGATCATCCTACGAGCAGTACTTC
. TRBJ2-7 TRBV6-1 . CASRQAGRGYEQYF TGTGCCAGCAGACAGGCTGGCAGGGGCTACGAGCAGTACTTC
TRBD1 TRBJ1-1 TRBV6-5 . CASSPQGQLNTEAFF TGTGCCAGCAGTCCCCAGGGACAGCTGAACACTGAAGCTTTCTTT
. TRBJ1-1 TRBV5-4 . CASSPKTTTEAFF TGTGCCAGCAGCCCGAAGACTACCACTGAAGCTTTCTTT
. TRBJ1-4 TRBV28 . CASSLGGLGEKLFF TGTGCCAGCAGTTTGGGGGGGTTGGGTGAAAAACTGTTTTTT
. TRBJ1-4 TRBV11-2 . CASSLDPGDEKLFF TGTGCCAGCAGCTTAGACCCAGGCGATGAAAAACTGTTTTTT
. TRBJ2-5 TRBV5-4 once CASSREAGPQETQYF TGTGCCAGCAGCCGAGAGGCGGGACCCCAAGAGACCCAGTACTTC
TRBD2 TRBJ2-3 TRBV2 . CASSEARAGGQRDTQYF TGTGCCAGCAGTGAAGCGCGAGCGGGAGGGCAGAGAGATACGCAGTATTTT
TRBD2 TRBJ2-2 TRBV9 . CASSVVSGLGPTGELFF TGTGCCAGCAGCGTAGTATCAGGACTAGGACCCACCGGGGAGCTGTTTTTT
TRBD2 TRBJ2-7 TRBV30 . CAWSWGGLAGLSYEQYF TGTGCCTGGAGTTGGGGCGGACTAGCGGGTCTATCCTACGAGCAGTACTTC
. TRBJ1-1 TRBV6-1 . CASSENLLNTEAFF TGTGCCAGCAGCGAGAACCTACTGAACACTGAAGCTTTCTTT
TRBD2 TRBJ2-7 TRBV10-2 . CASGGGWEYEQYF TGCGCCAGCGGGGGGGGTTGGGAGTACGAGCAGTACTTC
TRBD1 TRBJ2-7 TRBV9 . CASSGDRGREQYF TGTGCCAGCAGCGGGGACAGGGGGCGCGAGCAGTACTTC
TRBD1 TRBJ1-1 TRBV18 . CASSPRDRGLNTEAFF TGTGCCAGCTCACCCCGGGACAGGGGGCTTAACACTGAAGCTTTCTTT
TRBD2 TRBJ2-1 TRBV7-2 . CASSFSGTSSYNEQFF TGTGCCAGCAGCTTTTCCGGGACTAGCTCCTACAATGAGCAGTTCTTC
TRBD1 TRBJ1-2 TRBV19 . CASMTGQPINYGYTF TGTGCCAGTATGACGGGACAGCCTATAAACTATGGCTACACCTTC
. TRBJ2-5 TRBV7-9 . CASNVWGGEQYF TGTGCCAGCAATGTCTGGGGCGGTGAGCAGTACTTC
. TRBJ1-5 TRBV2 . CASSENSNQPQHF TGTGCCAGCAGTGAAAACTCCAATCAGCCCCAGCATTTT
TRBD1 TRBJ2-2 TRBV5-1 few CASSKDRGTGELFF TGCGCCAGCAGTAAAGACAGGGGCACCGGGGAGCTGTTTTTT
TRBD2 TRBJ2-3 TRBV4-1 once CASSLSGRITDTQYF TGCGCCAGCAGCCTTAGCGGGAGGATCACAGATACGCAGTATTTT
. TRBJ2-3 TRBV7-6 . CASSRMEDTQYF TGTGCCAGCAGCCGGATGGAGGATACGCAGTATTTT
. TRBJ2-5 TRBV27 . CASSLGGSETQYF TGTGCCAGCAGTTTAGGGGGGTCGGAGACCCAGTACTTC
. TRBJ1-1 TRBV18 . CASSTKPTGRDTEAFF TGTGCCAGCTCAACGAAACCTACGGGGAGAGACACTGAAGCTTTCTTT
. TRBJ2-3 TRBV7-8 . CASSSPARASTDTQYF TGTGCCAGCAGCTCTCCCGCGCGGGCGAGCACAGATACGCAGTATTTT
. TRBJ2-5 TRBV7-7 . CASSLQVLETQYF TGTGCTAGCAGCTTACAGGTTCTTGAGACCCAGTACTTC
TRBD2 TRBJ2-4 TRBV27 . CASSLTSGSLSKNIQYF TGTGCCAGCAGTTTGACTAGCGGGAGTCTCTCCAAAAACATTCAGTACTTC
. TRBJ1-1 TRBV30 few CAWRSNGFVGSTEAFF TGTGCCTGGAGGTCTAACGGCTTTGTTGGGAGCACTGAAGCTTTCTTT
. TRBJ2-5 TRBV4-3 . CASSPDFQETQYF TGCGCCAGCAGCCCGGACTTCCAAGAGACCCAGTACTTC
. TRBJ2-7 TRBV30 . CAWNAMGNVKEQYF TGTGCCTGGAACGCGATGGGCAATGTAAAGGAGCAGTACTTC
. TRBJ2-3 TRBV19 . CASSIRGESTDTQYF TGTGCCAGTAGTATTCGTGGGGAGAGCACAGATACGCAGTATTTT
TRBD1 TRBJ2-1 TRBV11-3 once CASSFTGTGLRSSYNEQFF TGTGCCAGCAGCTTCACCGGGACAGGGTTACGGAGCTCCTACAATGAGCAGTTCTTC
. TRBJ2-1 TRBV9 . CASSVLAELNEQFF TGTGCCAGCAGCGTATTAGCGGAACTCAATGAGCAGTTCTTC
TRBD1 TRBJ1-2 TRBV5-1 . CASSADGQGRNYGYTF TGCGCCAGCAGCGCGGACGGACAGGGTAGAAACTATGGCTACACCTTC
. TRBJ2-5 TRBV15 few CATSRAWAAETQYF TGTGCCACCAGCAGAGCGTGGGCAGCAGAGACCCAGTACTTC
. TRBJ2-5 TRBV5-4 . CASSLGQLQETQYF TGTGCCAGCAGCTTGGGACAGTTACAAGAGACCCAGTACTTC
. TRBJ1-3 TRBV5-8 few CASNAGAIRNTIYF TGTGCCAGCAATGCGGGGGCGATTAGAAACACCATATATTTT
TRBD2 TRBJ2-1 TRBV7-2 . CASSPDRGTSGYNEQFF TGTGCCAGCAGCCCAGACAGGGGGACTAGCGGCTACAATGAGCAGTTCTTC
TRBD1 TRBJ2-5 TRBV6-6 . CASSYPGQSDTQYF TGTGCCAGCAGTTATCCGGGACAGTCAGATACCCAGTACTTC
TRBD1 TRBJ2-7 TRBV2 . CASSAGTGDVWNYEQYF TGTGCCAGCAGTGCCGGGACAGGGGACGTTTGGAACTACGAGCAGTACTTC